This T cell receptor (beta chain) was sequenced in a study of CD8+ T cells in alopecia areata. Germline CDR1 is SGHRS and CDR2 is YFSETQ. CDR3 length: 14 amino acids. The V and J ends lost 3 bases and 2 bases respectively, with 11 bases between them. Isolated RNA was reverse transcribed into cDNA used as the sequencing template. Assay: immunoSEQ multiplex PCR; the TCRdb copy retains only in-frame clones and omits some. The sample lists around 300,000 clones, about 60% occurring once. Treatment defined: oral pan-JAK inhibitor, 5-10 mg twice daily. V and J are TRBV5-1 and TRBJ2-5; D tentatively fits TRBD1 or TRBD2 (5 bases each). The specimen was CD4+ T cells sorted from blood, collected at approximately week 51, from a patient treated with tofacitinib. This TCR was recovered from a human donor with alopecia areata. The DNA of the CDR3 is TGCGCCAGCAGCTCCCCGGGACGGCAAGAGACCCAGTACTTC. Translation: CASSSPGRQETQYF.